Below are 17 T cell receptor beta chains sequenced from a single sample in a study of beta chain features in type 1 diabetes. Expressed TCRB transcripts were sequenced because the isolated RNA had all been reverse transcribed beforehand. Sequenced by immunoSEQ multiplex PCR; TCRdb stores in-frame clones only, minus some. The data contain 150,000 to 200,000 clones, 7% to 10% of them seen just once; the ten biggest clones take up over 2%. The sample was central memory CD4+ T cells from blood. Source of these receptors: a woman between 18 and 29 years old in good health.

This clone was picked up a small number of times. Other DNA variants within this sample encode the same CDR3. The chain recombines TRBV7-3 with TRBJ2-1, with D maybe TRBD1 (7 bases). The germline V gene has CDR1 SGHTA and CDR2 FQGTGA. The CDR3 has 15 amino acids. The ends were cut back, 5 bases at V and 6 bases at J, with 17 bases in the middle. CDR3 amino acids: CASSLDSGGSNEQFF. DNA of the CDR3: TGTGCCAGCAGCCTAGACTCAGGGGGGAGCAATGAGCAGTTCTTC.

The DNA of the CDR3 is TGTGCCAGCAGGGGGGGGCAGGCCAATCAGCCCCAGCATTTT. Its protein is CASRGGQANQPQHF. The gene calls are TRBV2 and TRBJ1-5; TRBD1 might be the D (6 bases). V was pared by 6 bases and J by 3 bases, with 12 bases between. The CDR3 loop spans 14 amino acids. Germline values: CDR1 SNHLY, CDR2 FYNNEI. Looking up the rest from reference TRBV2 and TRBJ1-5 gives the full variable domain: EPEVTQTPSHQVTQMGQEVILRCVPISNHLYFYWYRQILGQKVEFLVSFYNNEISEKSEIFDDQFSVERPDGSNFTLKIRSTKLEDSAMYFCASRGGQANQPQHFGDGTRLSIL.

The chain links TRBV18 to TRBJ2-5, with TRBD1 matching 9 bases. The V gene's germline CDR1 is KGHSH and CDR2 LQKENI. The CDR3 runs 14 residues. The V and J ends lost 4 bases and 5 bases, in that order; junction bases with no gene match: 5. The CDR3 region is CASSQPDRGETQYF. DNA of the CDR3: TGTGCCAGCTCACAACCGGACAGGGGCGAGACCCAGTACTTC. Full variable domain (rest looked up from reference TRBV18 and TRBJ2-5): NAGVMQNPRHLVRRRGQEARLRCSPMKGHSHVYWYRQLPEEGLKFMVYLQKENIIDESGMPKERFSAEFPKEGPSILRIQQVVRGDSAAYFCASSQPDRGETQYFGPGTRLLVL.

This chain links TRBV5-1 with TRBJ2-3; possibly TRBD2 for D (5 bases). V lost 6 bases to trimming and J lost 2 bases, with 13 bases between them. The CDR3 runs 14 residues. The germline gives CDR1 SGHRS, CDR2 YFSETQ. The DNA for the CDR3 is TGCGCCAGCAAGACCGGGGAACCCACAGATACGCAGTATTTT. This sequence encodes CASKTGEPTDTQYF.

In this sample, this clone turned up a few times. The chain couples TRBV7-2 to TRBJ2-1; 8 bases agree with TRBD1. The CDR3 extends over 13 amino acids. In germline, CDR1 is SGHTA, CDR2 FQGNSA. After removal of 7 bases from V and 12 bases from J, the junction contained 11 bases not matched to a gene. For the CDR3, the DNA is TGTGCCAGCACCCTAACGCAGGGGGCTAGGCAGTTCTTC. Amino acid sequence: CASTLTQGARQFF.

This clone has only a few counts. The chain has TRBV7-9 and TRBJ2-7; possible D gene TRBD2, 5 bases. The CDR3 has 13 residues. Germline values: CDR1 SEHNR, CDR2 FQNEAQ (reference sequence). V lost 3 bases and J 7 bases, leaving 13 bases between the germline ends. CDR3 region: CASSFGGPGEQYF. CDR3 DNA sequence: TGTGCCAGCAGCTTCGGCGGGCCGGGGGAGCAGTACTTC. The entire variable domain, with the rest obtained from reference TRBV7-9 and TRBJ2-7, is as follows: DTGVSQNPRHKITKRGQNVTFRCDPISEHNRLYWYRQTLGQGPEFLTYFQNEAQLEKSRLLSDRFSAERPKGSFSTLEIQRTEQGDSAMYLCASSFGGPGEQYFGPGTRLTVT.

This clone was counted only a few times. The rearrangement links TRBV30 to TRBJ2-7, with 9 nucleotides matching TRBD2. Germline CDR1 GTSNPN, CDR2 SVGIG (reference sequence). Trimming removed 6 bases from V and 6 bases from J; junction bases left unmatched: 12. The CDR3 runs to 14 residues. CDR3 sequence (DNA): TGTGCCTGTATTAGCGGGAGTCTTTTTAGCGAGCAGTACTTC. Protein sequence: CACISGSLFSEQYF.

This clone was seen only a few times. The V gene is TRBV11-2, the J gene TRBJ2-5, with D possibly being TRBD1 (5 bases). Trimming cost V 5 bases and J 5 bases, with 15 bases left between them. In germline, CDR1 is SGHAT, CDR2 FQNNGV. The length of the CDR3 is 14 residues. The CDR3 loop is CASSPVGARETQYF. CDR3 coding DNA: TGTGCCAGCAGCCCCGTAGGGGCCCGTGAGACCCAGTACTTC.

The chain recombines TRBV10-2 with TRBJ1-4; possibly TRBD1 for D (6 bases). Trimming pared 6 bases from V and 3 bases from J, leaving 17 bases between. The CDR3 has 16 residues. The V gene's germline CDR1 is WSHSY and CDR2 SAAADI. The CDR3 DNA reads as TGCGCCAGCAGGGGGTACGACAGGAGATCTAATGAAAAACTGTTTTTT. It yields the protein CASRGYDRRSNEKLFF.

This clone turned up a few times. CDR3 protein: CASSPQGSGVYEQYF. For the CDR3, the DNA is TGTGCCAGCTCACCACAGGGTAGCGGGGTATACGAGCAGTACTTC. The rearrangement links TRBV18 to TRBJ2-7; 8 nucleotides align to TRBD2. Germline V gives CDR1 KGHSH, CDR2 LQKENI. The length of the CDR3 is 15 residues. V gave up 1 base and J gave up 4 bases; unmatched junction bases: 6.

The chain combines TRBV2 with TRBJ2-3; 10 positions match TRBD2. Germline V lookup: CDR1 SNHLY, CDR2 FYNNEI. The V and J ends lost 4 bases and 4 bases, in that order; junction bases with no gene match: 5. The CDR3 is 15 amino acids. CDR3 bases: TGTGCCAGCAGTGCTAGCGGGAGCGCCGCAGATACGCAGTATTTT. It translates to CASSASGSAADTQYF.

The genes are TRBV28 and TRBJ2-7; 10 positions agree with TRBD1. The V gene's germline CDR1 is MDHEN and CDR2 SYDVKM. Unmatched junction bases numbered 10, after V lost 7 bases and J lost 4 bases. The CDR3 is 15 residues long. The CDR3 sequence: CASTALTGGGYEQYF. The CDR3 DNA follows: TGTGCCAGCACCGCTCTGACAGGGGGCGGGTACGAGCAGTACTTC. Drawing the rest from reference TRBV28 and TRBJ2-7, the complete variable domain is DVKVTQSSRYLVKRTGEKVFLECVQDMDHENMFWYRQDPGLGLRLIYFSYDVKMKEKGDIPEGYSVSREKKERFSLILESASTNQTSMYLCASTALTGGGYEQYFGPGTRLTVT.

The V gene is TRBV28, the J gene TRBJ1-4; maybe TRBD1 (5 bases). Trimming took 3 bases from V and 8 from J, leaving 13 bases between them. The CDR3 has 14 residues. Germline assignment: CDR1 MDHEN and CDR2 SYDVKM. The CDR3 protein is CASSFGGEGEKLFF. Written as DNA, the CDR3 is TGTGCCAGCAGTTTTGGAGGGGAGGGGGAAAAACTGTTTTTT.

This chain joins TRBV30 and TRBJ2-7, with 8 positions matching TRBD1. CDR1 and CDR2 (germline): GTSNPN, SVGIG (reference sequence). The CDR3 loop spans 13 amino acids. J lost 5 bases, V lost 3 bases, and 6 bases had no gene match. This CDR3 is CAWRQGGGNEQYF. The CDR3 DNA reads as TGTGCCTGGAGACAGGGGGGAGGCAACGAGCAGTACTTC. The full variable domain, with the rest looked up from reference TRBV30 and TRBJ2-7, is SQTIHQWPATLVQPVGSPLSLECTVEGTSNPNLYWYRQAAGRGLQLLFYSVGIGQISSEVPQNLSASRPQDRQFILSSKKLLLSDSGFYLCAWRQGGGNEQYFGPGTRLTVT.

The chain joins TRBV5-1 to TRBJ1-2; weak D call: TRBD1 (6 bases). The germline V and J ends were trimmed by 9 bases and 4 bases, with 19 bases remaining between them. Germline V gene sequence: CDR1 SGHRS, CDR2 YFSETQ. This CDR3 comprises 14 residues. The DNA for the CDR3 is TGCGCCACCTCAGCAGATGGGGGCGTCTATGGCTACACCTTC. This sequence encodes CATSADGGVYGYTF.

This clone occurred a few times. The V call is TRBV18, the J call TRBJ2-7; 8 nucleotides match TRBD1. This CDR3 has 15 amino acids. The germline gives CDR1 KGHSH, CDR2 LQKENI. The V segment lost 2 bases and the J segment 3 bases; nucleotides outside the gene matches: 6. The CDR3, as DNA: TGTGCCAGCTCACCAGGACAGGGACGGTACTACGAGCAGTACTTC. It yields the protein CASSPGQGRYYEQYF. Variable domain in full (rest from reference TRBV18 and TRBJ2-7): NAGVMQNPRHLVRRRGQEARLRCSPMKGHSHVYWYRQLPEEGLKFMVYLQKENIIDESGMPKERFSAEFPKEGPSILRIQQVVRGDSAAYFCASSPGQGRYYEQYFGPGTRLTVT.

The J gene is TRBJ2-1, the V gene TRBV5-1; 9 bases align to TRBD2. This CDR3 comprises 17 residues. The germline CDR1 and CDR2 sequences are SGHRS and YFSETQ. J gave up 1 base and V 1 base, and 6 bases lay outside the gene matches. CDR3 protein: CASSLRGGGASYNEQFF. The CDR3 region has the DNA TGCGCCAGCAGCTTGCGGGGCGGGGGGGCATCCTACAATGAGCAGTTCTTC.